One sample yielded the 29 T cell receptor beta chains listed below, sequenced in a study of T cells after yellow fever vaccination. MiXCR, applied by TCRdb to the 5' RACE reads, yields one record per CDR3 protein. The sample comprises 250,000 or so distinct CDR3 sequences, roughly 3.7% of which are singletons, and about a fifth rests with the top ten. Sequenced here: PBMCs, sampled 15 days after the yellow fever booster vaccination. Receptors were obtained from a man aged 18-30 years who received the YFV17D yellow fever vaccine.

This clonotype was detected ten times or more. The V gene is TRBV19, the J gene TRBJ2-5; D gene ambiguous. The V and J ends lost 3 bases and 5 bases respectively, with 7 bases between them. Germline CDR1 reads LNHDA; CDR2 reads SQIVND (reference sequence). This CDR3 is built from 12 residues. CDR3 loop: CASSIPPETQYF. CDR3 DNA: TGTGCCAGTAGTATCCCACCGGAGACCCAGTACTTC.

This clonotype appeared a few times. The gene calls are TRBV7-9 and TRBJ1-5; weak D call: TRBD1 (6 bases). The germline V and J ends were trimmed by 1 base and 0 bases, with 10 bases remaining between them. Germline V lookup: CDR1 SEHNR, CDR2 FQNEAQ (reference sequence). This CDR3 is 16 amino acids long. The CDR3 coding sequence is TGTGCCAGCAGCTTAGGGTGGACAGATAGCAATCAGCCCCAGCATTTT. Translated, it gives CASSLGWTDSNQPQHF.

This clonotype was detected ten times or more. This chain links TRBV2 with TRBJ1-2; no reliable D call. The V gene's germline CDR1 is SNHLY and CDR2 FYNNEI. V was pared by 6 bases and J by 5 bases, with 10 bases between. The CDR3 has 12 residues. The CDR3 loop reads CASSLSAYGYTF. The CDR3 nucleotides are TGTGCCAGCAGCCTGTCGGCTTATGGCTACACCTTC.

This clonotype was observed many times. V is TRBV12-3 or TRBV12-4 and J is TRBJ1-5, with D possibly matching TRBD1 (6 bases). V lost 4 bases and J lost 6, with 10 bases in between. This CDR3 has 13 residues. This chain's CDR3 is CASSWETGQPQHF. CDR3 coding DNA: TGTGCCAGCAGTTGGGAGACAGGTCAGCCCCAGCATTTT.

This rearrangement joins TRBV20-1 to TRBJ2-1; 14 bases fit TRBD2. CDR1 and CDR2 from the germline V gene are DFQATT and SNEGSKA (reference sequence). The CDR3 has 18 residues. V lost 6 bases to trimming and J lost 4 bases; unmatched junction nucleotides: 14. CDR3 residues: CSAMTGTSGSFLYNEQFF. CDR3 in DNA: TGCAGTGCCATGACCGGGACTAGCGGGAGCTTCTTATACAATGAGCAGTTCTTC.

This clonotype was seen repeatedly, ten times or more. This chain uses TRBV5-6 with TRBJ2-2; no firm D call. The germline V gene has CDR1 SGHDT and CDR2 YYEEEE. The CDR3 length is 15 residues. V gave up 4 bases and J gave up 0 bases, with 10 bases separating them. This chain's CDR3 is CASSPLGANTGELFF. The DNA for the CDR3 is TGTGCCAGCAGCCCCTTGGGTGCGAACACCGGGGAGCTGTTTTTT.

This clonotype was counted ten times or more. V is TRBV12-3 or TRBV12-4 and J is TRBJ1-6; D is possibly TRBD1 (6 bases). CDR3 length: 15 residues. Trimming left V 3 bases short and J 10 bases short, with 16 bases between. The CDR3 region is CASSLEQGFESPLHF. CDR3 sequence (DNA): TGTGCCAGCAGTTTGGAACAGGGTTTTGAATCACCCCTCCACTTT.

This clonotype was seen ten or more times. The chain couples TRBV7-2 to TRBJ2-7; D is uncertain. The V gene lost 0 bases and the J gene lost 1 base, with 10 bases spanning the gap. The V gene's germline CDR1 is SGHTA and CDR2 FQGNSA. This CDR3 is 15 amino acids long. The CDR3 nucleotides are TGTGCCAGCAGCTTAGCTCCCGTGGGGTCCTACGAGCAGTACGTC. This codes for CASSLAPVGSYEQYV.

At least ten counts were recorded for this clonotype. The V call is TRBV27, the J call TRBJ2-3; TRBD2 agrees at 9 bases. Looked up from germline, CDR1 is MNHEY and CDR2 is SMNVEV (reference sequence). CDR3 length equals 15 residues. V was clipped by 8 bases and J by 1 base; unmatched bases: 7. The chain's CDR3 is CASGPSGGRTDTQYF. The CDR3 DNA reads TGTGCCAGCGGCCCCAGCGGGGGGCGCACAGATACGCAGTATTTT.

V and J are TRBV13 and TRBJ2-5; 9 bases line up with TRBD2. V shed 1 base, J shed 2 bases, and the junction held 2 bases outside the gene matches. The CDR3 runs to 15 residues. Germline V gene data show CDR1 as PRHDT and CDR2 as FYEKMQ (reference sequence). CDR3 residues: CASSLDSGGQETQYF. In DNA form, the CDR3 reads TGTGCCAGCAGCTTAGATAGCGGGGGACAAGAGACCCAGTACTTC. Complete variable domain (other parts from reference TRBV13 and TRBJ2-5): AAGVIQSPRHLIKEKRETATLKCYPIPRHDTVYWYQQGPGQDPQFLISFYEKMQSDKGSIPDRFSAQQFSDYHSELNMSSLELGDSALYFCASSLDSGGQETQYFGPGTRLLVL.

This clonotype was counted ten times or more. CDR3 sequence: CSARPLGGLETQYF. The CDR3 DNA is TGCAGTGCTAGACCATTAGGGGGGTTAGAGACCCAGTACTTC. The V call is TRBV20-1, the J call TRBJ2-5, with D perhaps matching TRBD1 or TRBD2 (6 bases each). V dropped 2 bases and J dropped 4 bases, with 14 bases sitting between them. The germline gives CDR1 DFQATT, CDR2 SNEGSKA (reference sequence). The CDR3 is 14 residues long.

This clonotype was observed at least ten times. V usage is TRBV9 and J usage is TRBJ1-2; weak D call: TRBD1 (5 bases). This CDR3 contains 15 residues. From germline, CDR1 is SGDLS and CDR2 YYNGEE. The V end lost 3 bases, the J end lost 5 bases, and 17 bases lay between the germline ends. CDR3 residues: CASSARDGSGYGYTF. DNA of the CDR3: TGTGCCAGCAGCGCACGGGACGGATCAGGATATGGCTACACCTTC.

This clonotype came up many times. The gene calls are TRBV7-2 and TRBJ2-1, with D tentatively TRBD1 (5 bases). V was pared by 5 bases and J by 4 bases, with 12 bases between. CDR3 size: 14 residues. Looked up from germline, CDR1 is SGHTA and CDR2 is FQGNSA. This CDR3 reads CASSPPDKYNEQFF. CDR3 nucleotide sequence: TGTGCCAGCAGCCCGCCGGACAAGTACAATGAGCAGTTCTTC. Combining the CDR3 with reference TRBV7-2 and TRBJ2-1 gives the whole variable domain GAGVSQSPSNKVTEKGKDVELRCDPISGHTALYWYRQSLGQGLEFLIYFQGNSAPDKSGLPSDRFSAERTGGSVSTLTIQRTQQEDSAVYLCASSPPDKYNEQFFGPGTRLTVL.

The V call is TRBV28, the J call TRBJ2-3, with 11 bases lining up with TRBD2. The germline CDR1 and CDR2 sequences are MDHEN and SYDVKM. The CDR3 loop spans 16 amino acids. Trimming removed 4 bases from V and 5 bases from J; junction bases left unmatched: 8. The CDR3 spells CASSSPVAGGRDTQYF. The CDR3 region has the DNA TGTGCCAGCAGTTCGCCCGTAGCGGGGGGGCGAGATACGCAGTATTTT.

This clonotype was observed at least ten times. CDR3 in amino acids: CASSQTPRGQETQYF. CDR3 in DNA: TGCGCCAGCAGCCAAACACCTCGAGGGCAAGAGACCCAGTACTTC. V is TRBV4-3 and J is TRBJ2-5; D possibly corresponds to TRBD2 (5 bases). CDR1 is LGHNA, CDR2 YSLEER, per germline. The CDR3 consists of 15 residues. Trimming pared 2 bases from V and 2 bases from J, leaving 12 bases between.

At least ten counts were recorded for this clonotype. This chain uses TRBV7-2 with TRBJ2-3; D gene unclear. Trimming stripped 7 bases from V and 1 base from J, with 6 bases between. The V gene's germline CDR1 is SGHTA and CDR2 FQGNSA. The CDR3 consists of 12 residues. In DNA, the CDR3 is TGTGCCAGCAACCTAGGCACAGATACGCAGTATTTT. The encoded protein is CASNLGTDTQYF.

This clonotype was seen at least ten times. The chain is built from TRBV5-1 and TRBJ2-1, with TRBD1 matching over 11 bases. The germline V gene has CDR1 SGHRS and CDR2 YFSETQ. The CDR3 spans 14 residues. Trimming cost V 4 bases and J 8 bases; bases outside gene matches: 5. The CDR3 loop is CASSGQGAGDEQFF. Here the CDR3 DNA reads TGCGCCAGCAGCGGACAGGGGGCGGGGGATGAGCAGTTCTTC.

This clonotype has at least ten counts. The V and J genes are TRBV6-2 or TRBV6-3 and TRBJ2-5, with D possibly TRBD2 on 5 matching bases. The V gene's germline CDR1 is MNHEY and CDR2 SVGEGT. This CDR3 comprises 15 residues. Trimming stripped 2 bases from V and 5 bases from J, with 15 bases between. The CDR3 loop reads CASSYGVGSSETQYF. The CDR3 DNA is TGTGCCAGCAGTTACGGTGTGGGGAGCTCGGAGACCCAGTACTTC.

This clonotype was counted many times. CDR3 amino acids: CASRERVFLHYGYTF. CDR3 sequence (DNA): TGTGCCAGCCGGGAGAGGGTTTTTCTTCACTATGGCTACACCTTC. The chain joins TRBV28 to TRBJ1-2; D uncertain. Germline CDR1 MDHEN, CDR2 SYDVKM. CDR3 size: 15 residues. The ends were cut back, 8 bases at V and 3 bases at J, with 19 bases in the middle.

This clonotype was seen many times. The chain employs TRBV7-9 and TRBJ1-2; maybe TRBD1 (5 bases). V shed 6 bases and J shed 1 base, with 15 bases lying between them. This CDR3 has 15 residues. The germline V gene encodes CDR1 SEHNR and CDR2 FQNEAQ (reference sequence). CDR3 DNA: TGTGCCAGCAGTTCGCTCCGGGACTTTAACTATGGCTACACCTTC. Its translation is CASSSLRDFNYGYTF. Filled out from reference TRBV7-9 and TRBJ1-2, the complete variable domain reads DTGVSQNPRHKITKRGQNVTFRCDPISEHNRLYWYRQTLGQGPEFLTYFQNEAQLEKSRLLSDRFSAERPKGSFSTLEIQRTEQGDSAMYLCASSSLRDFNYGYTFGSGTRLTVV.

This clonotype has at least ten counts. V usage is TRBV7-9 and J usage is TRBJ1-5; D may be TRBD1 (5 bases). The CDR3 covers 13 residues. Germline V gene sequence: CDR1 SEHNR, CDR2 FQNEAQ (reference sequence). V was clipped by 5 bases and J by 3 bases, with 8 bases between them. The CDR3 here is CASSKQVNQPQHF. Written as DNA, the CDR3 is TGTGCCAGCAGCAAACAGGTCAATCAGCCCCAGCATTTT.

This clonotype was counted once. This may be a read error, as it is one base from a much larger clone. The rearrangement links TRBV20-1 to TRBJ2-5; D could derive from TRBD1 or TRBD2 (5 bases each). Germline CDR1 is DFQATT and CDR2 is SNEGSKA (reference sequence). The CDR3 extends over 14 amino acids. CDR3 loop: CSARNGLGQETKYF. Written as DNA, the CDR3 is TGCAGTGCTAGAAATGGACTGGGGCAAGAGACCAAGTACTTC.

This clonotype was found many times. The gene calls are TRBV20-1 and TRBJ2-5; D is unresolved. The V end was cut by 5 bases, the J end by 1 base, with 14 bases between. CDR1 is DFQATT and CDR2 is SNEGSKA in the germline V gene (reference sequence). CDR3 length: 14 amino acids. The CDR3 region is CSAPALLGQETQYF. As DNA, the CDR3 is TGCAGTGCTCCAGCTCTATTGGGCCAAGAGACCCAGTACTTC.

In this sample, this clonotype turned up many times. The CDR3 loop reads CSVSVGSNQPQHF. For the CDR3, the DNA is TGCAGCGTGTCAGTGGGGAGCAATCAGCCCCAGCATTTT. This chain joins TRBV29-1 and TRBJ1-5; the D is unclear. This CDR3 contains 13 residues. V lost 6 bases, J lost 1 base, and 10 bases lay in between. CDR1 is SQVTM and CDR2 is ANQGSEA in the germline V gene.

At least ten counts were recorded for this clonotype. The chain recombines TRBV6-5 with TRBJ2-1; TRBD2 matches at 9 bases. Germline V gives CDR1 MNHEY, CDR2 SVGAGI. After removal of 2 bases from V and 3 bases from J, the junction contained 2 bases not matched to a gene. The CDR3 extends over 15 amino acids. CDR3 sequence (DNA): TGTGCCAGCAGTTACAGACTAGCGGACTACAATGAGCAGTTCTTC. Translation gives CASSYRLADYNEQFF.

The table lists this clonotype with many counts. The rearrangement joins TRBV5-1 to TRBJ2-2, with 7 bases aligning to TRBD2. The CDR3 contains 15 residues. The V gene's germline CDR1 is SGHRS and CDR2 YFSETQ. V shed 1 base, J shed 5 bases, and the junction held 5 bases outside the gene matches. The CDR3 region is CASSLRSSGTGELFF. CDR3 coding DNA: TGCGCCAGCAGCTTGAGGTCTAGCGGTACCGGGGAGCTGTTTTTT.

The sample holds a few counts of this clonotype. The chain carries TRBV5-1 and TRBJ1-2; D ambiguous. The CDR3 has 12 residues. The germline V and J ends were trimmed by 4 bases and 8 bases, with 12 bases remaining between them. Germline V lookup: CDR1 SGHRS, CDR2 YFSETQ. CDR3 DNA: TGCGCCAGCAGCGGGTCTGGGAACGGCTACACCTTC. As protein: CASSGSGNGYTF. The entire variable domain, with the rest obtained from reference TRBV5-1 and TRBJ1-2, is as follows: KAGVTQTPRYLIKTRGQQVTLSCSPISGHRSVSWYQQTPGQGLQFLFEYFSETQRNKGNFPGRFSGRQFSNSRSEMNVSTLELGDSALYLCASSGSGNGYTFGSGTRLTVV.

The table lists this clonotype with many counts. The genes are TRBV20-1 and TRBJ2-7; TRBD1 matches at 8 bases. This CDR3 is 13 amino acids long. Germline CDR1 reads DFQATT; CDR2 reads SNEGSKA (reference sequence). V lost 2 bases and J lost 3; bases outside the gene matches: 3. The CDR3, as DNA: TGCAGTGCTAGACATACAGGGGGCTACGAGCAGTACTTC. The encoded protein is CSARHTGGYEQYF.

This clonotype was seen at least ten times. The CDR3 loop is CASSKTGDPGANVLTF. DNA of the CDR3: TGTGCCAGCAGCAAGACCGGCGACCCTGGGGCCAACGTCCTGACTTTC. The chain has TRBV7-3 and TRBJ2-6; D gene unclear. The CDR3 length is 16 residues. V lost 5 bases and J 2 bases, leaving 13 bases between the germline ends. Germline V lookup: CDR1 SGHTA, CDR2 FQGTGA.